Listed here is a single T cell receptor (beta chain). What antigen it recognizes has not been identified. Per-nucleotide qualities are absent, and no much larger clonotype sits a single base away. The data derive from a study of human T cells and chemical hapten exposure (dated by TCRdb to the early 2020s). As for the study more broadly: Libraries were combined into a pool for sequencing, and differences in TCR yield between samples came mainly from small differences in library volumes within the pool. The study tracked peripheral blood TCR repertoire changes in vivo during primary and secondary sensitization to the hapten diphenylcyclopropenone (DPC) in alopecia patients. For every blood RNA sample, sequencing covered both the TCR alpha and TCR beta chains. The study at large found these results: DPC sensitization did not change the number of TCRs with a frequency above 1 in 1000, and there was no evidence of changes in global repertoire structure. After repeated subsampling, the strength of the expansion versus patch-test correlation and the threshold at which it became significant changed.

Total RNA was isolated from unfractionated whole blood collected in Tempus Blood RNA tubes. Five or six healthy volunteers served as TCR sequencing controls and were bled at day 0, 2 weeks and 6 weeks. Preparation of the library involved 5' RACE. Sequencing was performed on an Illumina MiSeq. During library preparation, unique molecular identifiers were attached to individual cDNA molecules so that TCRs could be counted quantitatively and reproducibly. Processing in the source paper ran as follows. A median of about 87,000 TCRs per sample was observed, with a range of about 23,224 to 700,000. V, J and CDR3 annotation of the TCR reads was carried out using the Decombinator software suite. To make PS versus PT1 abundance plots, every sample was subsampled to the same number of TCRs (28,000). Expanded TCRs were defined as absent before sensitization and observed at least eight times at the 2-week time point. TCRdb cleaned the public reads at Q25 with fastp, built clones with MiXCR and kept in-frame beta chains. Under each unique CDR3 protein, matching rows form one entry showing the most common genes and DNA. These V and J calls rely on TCRdb rather than the paper's analysis. For this sample the table gives 150,000 or so distinct CDR3 sequences, of which about 4% were detected only once. The ten largest clones capture around 1.5% of the sample.

The CDR3 runs 14 amino acids, cysteine and phenylalanine included. The retained sequence is limited to the CDR3, 42 bases, with the frame set at the first base. V has 8 bases trimmed and J has 8 bases trimmed; junction bases matching no gene number 11. Recombination linked TRBV12-3 or TRBV12-4 to TRBJ1-4; 7 central bases correspond to TRBD1. The TCR comes from a female donor in good health. The sequenced DNA: TGTGCCAGCGCCCTGACAGGGTTCGGCGAAAAACTGTTTTTT. The resulting protein is CASALTGFGEKLFF.